The rows below give T cell receptor beta chains drawn from one sample of a study of blood T cell repertoires in COVID-19. This table comes from immunoSEQ multiplex PCR, and its TCRdb copy is limited to in-frame clones, with some not included. The table lists more than 150,000 clones, roughly 81% of them singletons. Sequenced material: peripheral blood. The receptors were gathered from a woman at least 80 years old with COVID-19, enrolled during active disease. The CDR3 runs from the conserved cysteine through the conserved F or W. Fields, in order: D gene, CDR3 length, clone size, V gene, J gene, CDR3 DNA, CDR3 protein. D genes are given only for firm matches. Rows give clone size only sometimes, using once, few, many, or a class for an expanded clone.

d_call: TRBD1
cdr3_length: 14
clone_size: few
v_call: TRBV25-1
j_call: TRBJ1-1
cdr3_nt: TGTGCCAGCAGTCTTGGGACAGGGGACACTGAAGCTTTCTTT
cdr3_aa: CASSLGTGDTEAFF

d_call: NA
cdr3_length: 14
clone_size: NA
v_call: TRBV18
j_call: TRBJ1-1
cdr3_nt: TGTGCCAGCTCACCACCGGGGAGGTTCACTGAAGCTTTCTTT
cdr3_aa: CASSPPGRFTEAFF

d_call: NA
cdr3_length: 15
clone_size: NA
v_call: TRBV9
j_call: TRBJ1-5
cdr3_nt: TGTGCCAGCAGCTCCCCCAGGGGTAGAGATCAGCCCCAGCATTTT
cdr3_aa: CASSSPRGRDQPQHF

d_call: NA
cdr3_length: 15
clone_size: NA
v_call: TRBV7-9
j_call: TRBJ2-2
cdr3_nt: TGTGCCAGCACCTTGATGGGCTCCAGGCCCGGGGAGCTGTTTTTT
cdr3_aa: CASTLMGSRPGELFF

d_call: NA
cdr3_length: 15
clone_size: NA
v_call: TRBV7-3
j_call: TRBJ2-1
cdr3_nt: TGTGCCAGCAGCTGGACGGGGTCTTTGGGGAATGAGCAGTTCTTC
cdr3_aa: CASSWTGSLGNEQFF

d_call: TRBD1
cdr3_length: 15
clone_size: once
v_call: TRBV5-6
j_call: TRBJ1-2
cdr3_nt: TGTGCCAGCAGCTTGTTTAGGGGGCCGGAGTGGGGCTACACCTTC
cdr3_aa: CASSLFRGPEWGYTF

d_call: NA
cdr3_length: 13
clone_size: NA
v_call: TRBV2
j_call: TRBJ1-1
cdr3_nt: TGTGCCAGCAGTTTGCGGAGGAACACTGAAGCTTTCTTT
cdr3_aa: CASSLRRNTEAFF

d_call: TRBD2
cdr3_length: 14
clone_size: NA
v_call: TRBV5-6
j_call: TRBJ2-7
cdr3_nt: TGTGCCAGCAGCTGGACAGCGGGAGAACACGAGCAGTACTTC
cdr3_aa: CASSWTAGEHEQYF

d_call: NA
cdr3_length: 14
clone_size: NA
v_call: TRBV7-2
j_call: TRBJ1-2
cdr3_nt: TGTGCCAGCAGTCCAGCGACGCAAAACTATGGCTACACCTTC
cdr3_aa: CASSPATQNYGYTF

d_call: TRBD2
cdr3_length: 15
clone_size: NA
v_call: TRBV7-9
j_call: TRBJ2-1
cdr3_nt: TGTGCCAGCAGTTCTAGCGGGAGCCTGTACAATGAGCAGTTCTTC
cdr3_aa: CASSSSGSLYNEQFF

d_call: TRBD1
cdr3_length: 15
clone_size: NA
v_call: TRBV2
j_call: TRBJ2-3
cdr3_nt: TGTGCCAGCAGTGGCCGACAGGGCAGCACAGATACGCAGTATTTT
cdr3_aa: CASSGRQGSTDTQYF

d_call: NA
cdr3_length: 14
clone_size: NA
v_call: TRBV5-4
j_call: TRBJ2-7
cdr3_nt: TGTGCCAGCAGCGCCGGACTAAATTACTACGAGCAGTACTTC
cdr3_aa: CASSAGLNYYEQYF

d_call: NA
cdr3_length: 15
clone_size: NA
v_call: TRBV15
j_call: TRBJ2-5
cdr3_nt: TGTGCCACCAGCCCCGGGGGGCCACTCCAAGAGACCCAGTACTTC
cdr3_aa: CATSPGGPLQETQYF